This T cell receptor (beta chain) appears in the sequencing data of a study of Ad26.COV2.S vaccination and SARS-CoV-2 variants. About the study: The trial was COV1001 and the donor's arm was Ad26.COV2.S.

Produced via immunoSEQ multiplex PCR; TCRdb's table is partial and in-frame only. The sample holds 300,000 to 350,000 clones, roughly 90% seen once. Sample treatment: over 15 received Ad26.COV2.S at low or high dose, single or two shots; about 5 received placebo; per-sample allocation not given. The samples were gathered on day 63 after the first injection of vaccine or placebo. Trimming left V 8 bases short and J 5 bases short, with 18 bases between. The germline V gene has CDR1 MNHEY and CDR2 SVGAGI. This CDR3 is built from 15 residues. The chain is built from TRBV6-5 and TRBJ2-2; D not certain. The receptor's source is a person between 18 and 60 years old who received the Ad26.COV2.S COVID-19 vaccine or a placebo. The material was peripheral blood, obtained in a trial of Ad26.COV2.S vaccine versus placebo. This CDR3 reads CASLRPVGKTGELFF. The DNA of the CDR3 is TGTGCCAGCCTCAGGCCCGTGGGGAAAACCGGGGAGCTGTTTTTT.